Shown below are 11 T cell receptor beta chains from a single sample sequenced in a study of blood T cell repertoires in COVID-19. Clones were sequenced by immunoSEQ multiplex PCR, and TCRdb holds only the in-frame ones, with some missing. Of roughly 200,000 clones in the sample, more than 70% were seen once. Input material: PBMCs or T cells enriched from blood (not recorded which). Every receptor here comes from a woman in her thirties who had recovered from COVID-19.

The CDR3: CASADTLRMGQYF. Here the CDR3 DNA reads TGTGCCAGCGCGGACACCCTCCGGATGGGGCAGTACTTC. The chain carries TRBV19 and TRBJ2-7; weak D call: TRBD1 (5 bases). Trimming removed 9 bases from V and 9 bases from J, with 21 bases in between. Germline CDR1 is LNHDA and CDR2 is SQIVND (reference sequence). This CDR3 contains 13 residues.

The CDR3 spells CSAWGGYGYTF. The CDR3 DNA sequence: TGCAGTGCTTGGGGGGGCTATGGCTACACCTTC. This rearrangement joins TRBV20-1 to TRBJ1-2, with TRBD1 as a possible D gene (5 bases). Trimming cost V 5 bases and J 4 bases, with 8 bases left between them. Germline assignment: CDR1 DFQATT and CDR2 SNEGSKA (reference sequence). The CDR3 is made up of 11 amino acids.

The J gene is TRBJ2-3, the V gene TRBV29-1; D is possibly TRBD1 (8 bases). V gave up 6 bases and J gave up 3 bases, with 16 bases separating them. The CDR3 covers 14 residues. Germline V gene lookup returns CDR1 SQVTM and CDR2 ANQGSEA. The CDR3 sequence is CSVRTGRETDTQYF. CDR3 bases: TGCAGCGTCCGGACAGGGAGGGAAACAGATACGCAGTATTTT.

The chain combines TRBV9 with TRBJ2-1, with a possible D match to TRBD2 (5 bases). The CDR3 runs to 15 residues. Trimming removed 2 bases from V and 0 bases from J, with 9 bases in between. Per the germline V gene, CDR1 is SGDLS and CDR2 is YYNGEE. The CDR3 bases are TGTGCCAGCAGCGTCGGACTGAGCTCCTACAATGAGCAGTTCTTC. Protein sequence: CASSVGLSSYNEQFF.

In nucleotides, the CDR3 is TGTGCCAGTAGGGGCAGGGTAGGGGATCAGCCCCAGCATTTT. Its translation is CASRGRVGDQPQHF. The chain has TRBV19 and TRBJ1-5, with D possibly TRBD1 on 5 matching bases. The V end was cut by 6 bases, the J end by 5 bases, with 14 bases between. The CDR3 covers 14 residues. Germline V gene lookup returns CDR1 LNHDA and CDR2 SQIVND (reference sequence).

The gene calls are TRBV18 and TRBJ2-5; maybe TRBD2 (5 bases). This CDR3 spans 15 amino acids. In germline, CDR1 is KGHSH, CDR2 LQKENI. Trimming removed 0 bases at V and 5 bases at J, with 13 bases between. Here the CDR3 reads CASSPPSGGGETQYF. CDR3 coding DNA: TGTGCCAGCTCACCACCGTCCGGAGGCGGGGAGACCCAGTACTTC.

This clone was seen a handful of times. DNA for the CDR3: TGTGCCAGCAGTTCCCCTAGCGGGAGTGAGACCCAGTACTTC. Its protein is CASSSPSGSETQYF. The gene calls are TRBV6-5 and TRBJ2-5; 10 bases line up with TRBD2. This CDR3 is 14 amino acids long. V shed 4 bases and J 5 bases; nucleotides not matched to a gene: 4. CDR1 and CDR2 from the germline V gene are MNHEY and SVGAGI.

V usage is TRBV6-5 and J usage is TRBJ1-2; the D is unclear. Between the trimmed V and J ends, which lost 7 bases and 1 base, there was a span of 10 bases. The V gene's germline CDR1 is MNHEY and CDR2 SVGAGI. The CDR3 has 13 residues. CDR3 residues: CASTPRGNYGYTF. Here the CDR3 DNA reads TGTGCCAGCACTCCACGGGGTAACTATGGCTACACCTTC.

This chain uses TRBV29-1 with TRBJ2-1; TRBD1 matches 7 bases. Germline loops: CDR1 SQVTM, CDR2 ANQGSEA. The CDR3 extends over 16 amino acids. V shed 1 base, J shed 1 base, and the junction held 7 bases outside the gene matches. The CDR3 coding sequence is TGCAGCGTTGAAGGACCGGACAGGAGGTCCTACAATGAGCAGTTCTTC. Translation: CSVEGPDRRSYNEQFF.

The sample holds one count of this clone. The rearrangement links TRBV21-1 to TRBJ1-6; the table calls TRBD1, which could not be checked here. TRBV21-1 is noted as a pseudogene. The CDR3 length is 19 residues. CDR3: CASSKEMGQAGSYNSPLHF. Written as DNA, the CDR3 is TGTGCCAGCAGCAAAGAAATGGGACAGGCCGGCTCCTATAATTCACCCCTCCACTTT.

The gene calls are TRBV18 and TRBJ2-7, with 8 nucleotides matching TRBD1. The CDR3 has 14 residues. Unmatched junction bases numbered 6, after V lost 5 bases and J lost 3 bases. Germline-derived CDR1 and CDR2 are KGHSH and LQKENI. CDR3 protein: CASSSGQGGYEQYF. In DNA form, the CDR3 reads TGTGCCAGCTCAAGCGGACAGGGAGGCTACGAGCAGTACTTC.